This TCR beta chain emerged from a study of neurological immune-mediated disorders. CDR1 and CDR2 from the germline V gene are MNHEY and SVGAGI. The V segment lost 0 bases and the J segment 4 bases; nucleotides outside the gene matches: 5. This CDR3 contains 17 residues. This clonotype was detected many times. Using its own MiXCR run on the 5' RACE reads, TCRdb lists one record per CDR3 protein. Here the sample spans 18,000 or so distinct CDR3 sequences, roughly a tenth being singletons. The source material was CD8+ T cells from blood. The TCR was taken from a woman between 50 and 59 years old in good health. The chain links TRBV6-5 to TRBJ1-6, with 8 bases matching TRBD1. CDR3 in DNA: TGTGCCAGCAGTTACTCGGCAGGGGGCAATTATAATTCACCCCTCCACTTT. Translating gives CASSYSAGGNYNSPLHF.